The clone carrying this T cell receptor beta chain showed up many times. The antigen remains unidentified. The source of the sample is a study of T cells after yellow fever vaccination. Overall study context: Fractions of low cell number were prepared using SMART-Seq v4 Ultra Low Input. General study results and limits: Shared CD4/CD8 clonotypes were a small share, likely from convergent recombination. Contaminating bulk clonotypes could be abundant in FACS-sorted repertoires.

MiXCR, applied by TCRdb to the 5' RACE reads, yields one record per CDR3 protein. In the table there are about 580,000 distinct CDR3 sequences, roughly a sixth of which are singletons. The germline V gene has CDR1 DFQATT and CDR2 SNEGSKA (reference sequence). This CDR3 comprises 15 residues. J was trimmed by 3 bases and V by 3 bases; bases with no gene match: 4. The V and J genes are TRBV20-1 and TRBJ2-1; 11 bases line up with TRBD2. The receptor was isolated from a young man who received the YFV17D yellow fever vaccine. Specimen: PBMCs, collected less than 6 days after the first yellow fever vaccination. The CDR3 DNA sequence: TGCAGTGCTAGTAGTACTAGCGGGAGCTACAATGAGCAGTTCTTC. This codes for CSASSTSGSYNEQFF.